This T cell receptor (beta chain) stems from a study of shared clonotypes between healthy human individuals. Study-level points and caveats: Of the naive CD4 clonotypes, around 5.2% were shared across several donors. The sampled material consisted only of blood, and tissue repertoires are likely to differ.

It was CD45RO-negative cells, positively selected for CCR7, that made up naive CD8 cells, with terminally differentiated effector memory CD45RA+ cells excluded. It was at deep level that the assay was run. The protocol was immunoSEQ multiplex PCR, while the TCRdb copy is restricted to in-frame clones and leaves out a portion. The data show roughly 570,000 clones, roughly 98% seen once. Remarks on this clone: Antigen specificity is unknown.

The TCR sequence derives from a young man in good health. Sequencing used naive CD8+ T cells sorted from blood.

The CDR3 is CASSRTDTGELFF. The CDR3 coding sequence is TGTGCCAGCAGCAGAACAGACACCGGGGAGCTGTTTTTT. J is TRBJ2-2 and V is TRBV11-2; D remains unclear. The CDR3 spans 13 residues. V gave up 5 bases and J gave up 3 bases, with 7 bases separating them. The germline V gene has CDR1 SGHAT and CDR2 FQNNGV.